This record covers a single TCR beta chain. Genomic DNA, the template, was used for profiling of the TCR beta VDJ and CDR3. TCRdb reprocessed the reads via MiXCR and lists one record per CDR3 protein. Of 160,000 or so distinct CDR3 sequences in the sample, around 75% were seen once. This specimen comes from a study of CD8+CD57+ T cells in acquired aplastic anemia. Patients selected for sequencing had displayed CD8+CD57+ cell expansion by flow cytometry. V shed 4 bases, J shed 8 bases, and the junction held 13 bases outside the gene matches. Per germline, CDR1 LNHNV and CDR2 YYDKDF (reference sequence). The CDR3 has 15 residues.

V and J are TRBV15 and TRBJ1-2; TRBD1 matches 7 bases. The sequencing input was sorted CD4+, CD8+, or CD8+CD57+ T cells (not recorded which) from PBMCs. This sequence originates from a human donor with aplastic anemia. CDR3 in amino acids: CATSTRVTGAGGYTF. The CDR3 nucleotides are TGTGCCACCAGCACGCGCGTTACAGGGGCTGGCGGCTACACCTTC.